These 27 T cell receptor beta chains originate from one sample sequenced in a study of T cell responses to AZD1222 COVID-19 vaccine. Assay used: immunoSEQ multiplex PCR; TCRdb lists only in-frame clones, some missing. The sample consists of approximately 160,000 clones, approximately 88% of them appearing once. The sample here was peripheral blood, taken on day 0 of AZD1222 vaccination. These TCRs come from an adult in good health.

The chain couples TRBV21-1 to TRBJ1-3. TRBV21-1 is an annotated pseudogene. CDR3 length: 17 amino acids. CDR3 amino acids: CASSAWGVTPSGNTIYF. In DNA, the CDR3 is TGTGCCAGCAGCGCGTGGGGGGTTACCCCCTCTGGAAACACCATATATTTT.

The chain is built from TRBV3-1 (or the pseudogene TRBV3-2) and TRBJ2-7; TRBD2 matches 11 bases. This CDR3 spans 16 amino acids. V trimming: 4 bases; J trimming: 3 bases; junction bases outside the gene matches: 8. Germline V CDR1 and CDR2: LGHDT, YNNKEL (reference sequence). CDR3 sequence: CASSLLEGLAVYEQYF. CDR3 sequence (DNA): TGTGCCAGCAGCCTTCTAGAGGGACTAGCGGTCTACGAGCAGTACTTC.

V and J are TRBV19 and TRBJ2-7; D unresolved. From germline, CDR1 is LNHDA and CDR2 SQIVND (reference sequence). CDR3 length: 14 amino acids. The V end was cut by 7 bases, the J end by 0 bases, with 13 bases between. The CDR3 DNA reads TGTGCCAGTAAAAACACCGATTCCTCCTACGAGCAGTACTTC. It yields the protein CASKNTDSSYEQYF.

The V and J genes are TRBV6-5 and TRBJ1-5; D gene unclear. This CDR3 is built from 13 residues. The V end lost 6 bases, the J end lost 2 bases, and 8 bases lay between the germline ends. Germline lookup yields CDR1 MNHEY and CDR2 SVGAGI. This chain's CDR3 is CASSPFGNQPQHF. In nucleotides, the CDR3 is TGTGCCAGCAGCCCATTTGGCAATCAGCCCCAGCATTTT.

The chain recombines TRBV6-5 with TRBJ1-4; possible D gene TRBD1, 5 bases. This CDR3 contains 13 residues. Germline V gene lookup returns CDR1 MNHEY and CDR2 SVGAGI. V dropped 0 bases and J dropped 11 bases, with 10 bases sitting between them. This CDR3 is CASSYSPGGKLFF. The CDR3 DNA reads TGTGCCAGCAGTTACTCACCCGGGGGGAAACTGTTTTTT.

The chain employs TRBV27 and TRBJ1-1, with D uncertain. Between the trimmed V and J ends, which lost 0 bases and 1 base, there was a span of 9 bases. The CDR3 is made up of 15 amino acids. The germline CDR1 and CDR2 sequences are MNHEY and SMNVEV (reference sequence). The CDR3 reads CASSLSGAWNTEAFF. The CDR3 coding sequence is TGTGCCAGCAGTTTATCGGGAGCCTGGAACACTGAAGCTTTCTTT.

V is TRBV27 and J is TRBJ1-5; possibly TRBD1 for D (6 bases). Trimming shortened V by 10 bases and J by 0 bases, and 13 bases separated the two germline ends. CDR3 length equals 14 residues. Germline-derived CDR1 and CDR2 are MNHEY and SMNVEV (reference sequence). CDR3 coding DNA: TGTGCCACGCAAAAGGGGGGTAGCAATCAGCCCCAGCATTTT. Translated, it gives CATQKGGSNQPQHF.

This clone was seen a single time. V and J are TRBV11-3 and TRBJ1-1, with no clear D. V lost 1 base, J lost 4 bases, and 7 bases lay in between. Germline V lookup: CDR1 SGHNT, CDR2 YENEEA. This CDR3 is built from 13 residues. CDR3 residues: CASSLGRATEAFF. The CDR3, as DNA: TGTGCCAGCAGCTTAGGCCGGGCCACTGAAGCTTTCTTT. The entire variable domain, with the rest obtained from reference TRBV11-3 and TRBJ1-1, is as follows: EAGVVQSPRYKIIEKKQPVAFWCNPISGHNTLYWYLQNLGQGPELLIRYENEEAVDDSQLPKDRFSAERLKGVDSTLKIQPAELGDSAVYLCASSLGRATEAFFGQGTRLTVV.

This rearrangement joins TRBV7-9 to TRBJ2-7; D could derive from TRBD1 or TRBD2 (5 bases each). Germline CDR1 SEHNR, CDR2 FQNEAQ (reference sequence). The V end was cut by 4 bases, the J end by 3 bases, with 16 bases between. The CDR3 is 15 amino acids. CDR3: CASSSRVRGLYEQYF. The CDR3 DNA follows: TGTGCCAGCAGCTCTAGGGTGAGGGGCCTCTACGAGCAGTACTTC.

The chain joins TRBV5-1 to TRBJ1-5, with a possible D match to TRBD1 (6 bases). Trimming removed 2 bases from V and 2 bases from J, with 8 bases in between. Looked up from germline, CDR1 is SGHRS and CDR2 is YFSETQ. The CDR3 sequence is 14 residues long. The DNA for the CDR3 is TGCGCCAGCAGCTTACAGGGAGGCAATCAGCCCCAGCATTTT. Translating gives CASSLQGGNQPQHF.

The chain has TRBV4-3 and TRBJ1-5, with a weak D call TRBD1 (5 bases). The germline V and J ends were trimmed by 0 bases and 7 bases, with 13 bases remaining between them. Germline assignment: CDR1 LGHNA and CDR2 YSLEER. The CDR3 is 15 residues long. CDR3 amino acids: CASSQDGRGGQPQHF. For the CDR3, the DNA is TGCGCCAGCAGCCAAGATGGTAGGGGAGGACAGCCCCAGCATTTT.

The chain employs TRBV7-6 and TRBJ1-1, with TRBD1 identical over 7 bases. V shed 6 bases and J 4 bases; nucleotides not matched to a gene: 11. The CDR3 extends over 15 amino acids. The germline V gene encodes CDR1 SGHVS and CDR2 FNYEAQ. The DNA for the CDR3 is TGTGCCAGCAGTCTAAATCCGGGACAGCTCACTGAAGCTTTCTTT. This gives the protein CASSLNPGQLTEAFF.

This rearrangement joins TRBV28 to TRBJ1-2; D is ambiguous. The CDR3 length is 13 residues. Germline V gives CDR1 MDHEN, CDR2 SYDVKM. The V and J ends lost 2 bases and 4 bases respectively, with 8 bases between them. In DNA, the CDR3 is TGTGCCAGCAGTTTACAGAACCGCTATGGCTACACCTTC. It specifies CASSLQNRYGYTF.

The CDR3 nucleotides are TGCGCCAGCAGCACTAGAGGGGCAGGGGATGAAAAACTGTTTTTT. This gives the protein CASSTRGAGDEKLFF. The chain joins TRBV5-1 to TRBJ1-4; TRBD1 is a possible D gene (6 bases). V lost 4 bases and J 6 bases, leaving 16 bases between the germline ends. Germline V gives CDR1 SGHRS, CDR2 YFSETQ. The CDR3 contains 15 residues.

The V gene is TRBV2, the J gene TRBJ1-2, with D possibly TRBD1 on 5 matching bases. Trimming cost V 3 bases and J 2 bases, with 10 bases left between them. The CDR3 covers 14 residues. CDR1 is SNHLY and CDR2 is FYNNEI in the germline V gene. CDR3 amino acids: CASSDGGRNYGYTF. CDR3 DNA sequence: TGTGCCAGCAGTGACGGGGGTCGGAACTATGGCTACACCTTC.

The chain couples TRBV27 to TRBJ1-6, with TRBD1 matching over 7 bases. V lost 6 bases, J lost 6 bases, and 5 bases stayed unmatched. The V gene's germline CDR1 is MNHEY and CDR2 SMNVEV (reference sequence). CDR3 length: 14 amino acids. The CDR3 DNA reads TGTGCCAGCAGATACAGGGGAACTAATTCACCCCTCCACTTT. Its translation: CASRYRGTNSPLHF.

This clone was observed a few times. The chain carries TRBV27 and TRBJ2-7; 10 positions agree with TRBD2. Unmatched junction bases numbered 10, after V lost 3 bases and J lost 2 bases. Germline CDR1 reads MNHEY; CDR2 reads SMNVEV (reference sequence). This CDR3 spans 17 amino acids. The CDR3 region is CASSFWASGSHAYEQYF. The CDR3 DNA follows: TGTGCCAGCAGTTTTTGGGCTAGCGGGAGCCACGCCTACGAGCAGTACTTC.

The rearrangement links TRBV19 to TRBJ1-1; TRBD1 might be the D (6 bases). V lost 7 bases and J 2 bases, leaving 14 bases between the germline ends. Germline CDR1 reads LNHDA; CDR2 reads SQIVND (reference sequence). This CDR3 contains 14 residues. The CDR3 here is CASTPQGINTEAFF. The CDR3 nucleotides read TGTGCCAGTACCCCTCAGGGGATAAACACTGAAGCTTTCTTT.

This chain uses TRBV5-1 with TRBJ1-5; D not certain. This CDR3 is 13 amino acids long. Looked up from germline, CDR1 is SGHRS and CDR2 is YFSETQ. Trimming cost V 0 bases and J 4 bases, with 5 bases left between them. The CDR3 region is CASSLVGNQPQHF. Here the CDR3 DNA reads TGCGCCAGCAGCTTGGTAGGGAATCAGCCCCAGCATTTT. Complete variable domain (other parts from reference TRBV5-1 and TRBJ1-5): KAGVTQTPRYLIKTRGQQVTLSCSPISGHRSVSWYQQTPGQGLQFLFEYFSETQRNKGNFPGRFSGRQFSNSRSEMNVSTLELGDSALYLCASSLVGNQPQHFGDGTRLSIL.

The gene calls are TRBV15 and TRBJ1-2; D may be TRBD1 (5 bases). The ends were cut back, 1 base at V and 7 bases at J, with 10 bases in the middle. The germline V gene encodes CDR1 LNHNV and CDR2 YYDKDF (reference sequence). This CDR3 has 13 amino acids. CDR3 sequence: CATSRVGVGGYTF. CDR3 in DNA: TGTGCCACCAGCAGAGTAGGGGTCGGTGGCTACACCTTC. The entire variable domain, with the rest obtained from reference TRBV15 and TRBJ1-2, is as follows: DAMVIQNPRYQVTQFGKPVTLSCSQTLNHNVMYWYQQKSSQAPKLLFHYYDKDFNNEADTPDNFQSRRPNTSFCFLDIRSPGLGDTAMYLCATSRVGVGGYTFGSGTRLTVV.

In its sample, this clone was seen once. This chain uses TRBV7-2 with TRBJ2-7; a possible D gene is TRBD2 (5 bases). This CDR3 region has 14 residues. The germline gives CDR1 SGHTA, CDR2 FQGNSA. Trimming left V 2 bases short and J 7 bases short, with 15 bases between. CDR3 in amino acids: CASSLIRRAGEQYF. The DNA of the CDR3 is TGTGCCAGCAGCTTAATTCGGCGGGCCGGGGAGCAGTACTTC.

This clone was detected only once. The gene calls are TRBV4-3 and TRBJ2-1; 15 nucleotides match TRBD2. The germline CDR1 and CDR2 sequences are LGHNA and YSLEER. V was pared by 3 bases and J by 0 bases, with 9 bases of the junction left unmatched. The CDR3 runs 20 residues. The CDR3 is CASSHPSGTSGRSSYNEQFF. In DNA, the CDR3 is TGCGCCAGCAGCCATCCCTCCGGGACTAGCGGGAGGAGCTCCTACAATGAGCAGTTCTTC.

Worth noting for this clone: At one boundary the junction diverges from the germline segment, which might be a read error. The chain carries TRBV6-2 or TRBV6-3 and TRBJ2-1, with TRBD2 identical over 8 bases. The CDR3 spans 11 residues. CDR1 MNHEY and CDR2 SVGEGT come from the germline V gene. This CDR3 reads CASSNGGARLF. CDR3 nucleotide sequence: TGTGCCAGCAGCAACGGGGGGGCCCGGCTCTTC.

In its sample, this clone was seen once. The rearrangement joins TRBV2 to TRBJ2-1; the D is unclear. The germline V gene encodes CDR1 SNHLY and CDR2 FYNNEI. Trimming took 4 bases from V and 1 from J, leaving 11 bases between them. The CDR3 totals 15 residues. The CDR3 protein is CASSVRATSYNEQFF. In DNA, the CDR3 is TGTGCCAGCAGTGTACGGGCAACGTCCTACAATGAGCAGTTCTTC.

For the CDR3, the DNA is TGTGCCAGCCGACGGCTCTCTGGAAACACCATATATTTT. Its translation: CASRRLSGNTIYF. The V and J genes are TRBV7-8 and TRBJ1-3; D gene ambiguous. The germline gives CDR1 SGHVS, CDR2 FQNEAQ. The CDR3 consists of 13 residues. V gave up 8 bases and J gave up 0 bases, with 8 bases separating them. The full variable domain, rest sourced from reference TRBV7-8 and TRBJ1-3, is GAGVSQSPRYKVAKRGQDVALRCDPISGHVSLFWYQQALGQGPEFLTYFQNEAQLDKSGLPSDRFFAERPEGSVSTLKIQRTQQEDSAVYLCASRRLSGNTIYFGEGSWLTVV.

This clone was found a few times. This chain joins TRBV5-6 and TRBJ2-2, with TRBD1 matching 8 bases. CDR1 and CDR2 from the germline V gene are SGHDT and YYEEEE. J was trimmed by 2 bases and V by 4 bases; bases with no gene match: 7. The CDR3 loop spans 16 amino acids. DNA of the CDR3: TGTGCCAGCAGCCGAGATGACAGGGGAAACACCGGGGAGCTGTTTTTT. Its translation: CASSRDDRGNTGELFF.

CDR3 DNA: TGTGCCAGCAGTTTAGGATCAACCTACGAGCAGTACTTC. Amino acids: CASSLGSTYEQYF. V gene TRBV12-3 or TRBV12-4 combines with J gene TRBJ2-7; D unresolved. V was cut by 1 base and J by 2 bases, with 6 bases left in between. The CDR3 is 13 residues long.